The present entry profiles one TCR beta chain with its context. Its antigen is currently unknown. The CDR3 has 20 amino acids. The germline gives CDR1 MNHEY, CDR2 SMNVEV (reference sequence). V lost 1 base, J lost 0 bases, and 17 bases stayed unmatched. These data belong to a study of cytomegalovirus exposure and HLA in healthy donors. Study conclusions and caveats: Later work associated roughly 15,000 TCR beta sequences with HLA alleles at 0.05 false discovery rate.

PCR primers comprised 60 Vbeta and 13 Jbeta primers. The assay was immunoSEQ multiplex PCR, and TCRdb's table has in-frame clones only and misses some. The table records hundreds of thousands of clones, roughly 83% of them present only once. The TCR originated in a boy aged 2 to 9 in good health and CMV-seronegative. The sequenced sample consisted of PBMCs. The chain employs TRBV27 and TRBJ2-5, with 7 nucleotides matching TRBD2. The CDR3 loop is CASSLYGGSTQRAYQETQYF. The CDR3 DNA reads as TGTGCCAGCAGTTTATACGGCGGGAGCACTCAAAGAGCGTACCAAGAGACCCAGTACTTC.